The source of this T cell receptor beta chain is a study of cytomegalovirus exposure and HLA in healthy donors. It was with 60 Vbeta and 13 Jbeta primers that the PCR ran. Profiled with immunoSEQ multiplex PCR; TCRdb holds only in-frame clones, not every one. The sample lists about 200,000 clones; 9.5% to 15% were seen once. Findings and caveats of the study: Excluded: some indistinguishable V segments such as TRBV6-2 and TRBV6-3.

For this clone: Its antigen is not identified.

V was clipped by 0 bases and J by 2 bases, with 14 bases between them. CDR3 length: 16 residues. Germline CDR1 is LNHNV and CDR2 is YYDKDF (reference sequence). The specimen was PBMCs. V usage is TRBV15 and J usage is TRBJ2-7, with a tentative D call TRBD1 (5 bases). The source of this sequence is a man between 50 and 59 years old in good health and CMV-seropositive. In DNA form, the CDR3 reads TGTGCCACCAGCAGAGATTCGAGGACACCACCCTACGAGCAGTACGTC. Amino acid sequence: CATSRDSRTPPYEQYV.